This T cell receptor (beta chain) was profiled in a study of spatial heterogeneity in lung cancer. Study in general: Raw reads showed each unique TCR and UMI combination turning up more than ten times on average.

In its sample, this clonotype was seen many times. What it binds is unknown. The time point denotes: sample taken at primary tumor resection. Whole RNA from tumor, nontumor lung or frozen PBMC was sequenced unsorted. A total of over 70 untreated early-stage non-small cell lung cancer patients served as donors. Every TCR cDNA molecule bore a unique molecular identifier. TCRdb reprocessed the 5' RACE reads with MiXCR, giving one entry per CDR3 protein. This table holds around 60,000 distinct CDR3 sequences, less than 10% found once. Overall study findings and caveats: Ubiquitous expanded tumor TCRs showed up in blood more at resection than follow-up.

The CDR3 contains 12 residues. The V end was cut by 3 bases, the J end by 5 bases, with 7 bases between. Germline-derived CDR1 and CDR2 are SGHNT and YENEEA. This TCR came from a female donor with early-stage non-small cell lung cancer. The sequenced sample was PBMCs, obtained at surgery. The chain links TRBV11-3 to TRBJ2-5, with unresolved D. CDR3 region: CASSLVVETQYF. The CDR3 bases are TGTGCCAGCAGCTTGGTAGTCGAGACCCAGTACTTC.